The present T cell receptor (beta chain) was sequenced within a study of blood T cell repertoires in COVID-19. Method: immunoSEQ multiplex PCR; TCRdb's copy keeps in-frame clones and lacks some. In the table there are about 76,000 clones, roughly 80% of which are singletons. Looked up from germline, CDR1 is SGHNT and CDR2 is YYREEE (reference sequence). This CDR3 spans 14 amino acids. Trimming left V 2 bases short and J 4 bases short, with 12 bases between. The TCR comes from a human donor in a cohort sampled during active COVID-19. The chain recombines TRBV5-4 with TRBJ2-5; tentatively, D is TRBD2 (6 bases). The sequenced sample consisted of peripheral blood. The CDR3 coding sequence is TGTGCCAGCAGCTTCTTCGGGGGAGGAGAGACCCAGTACTTC. This translates into CASSFFGGGETQYF. Combining the CDR3 with reference TRBV5-4 and TRBJ2-5 gives the whole variable domain ETGVTQSPTHLIKTRGQQVTLRCSSQSGHNTVSWYQQALGQGPQFIFQYYREEENGRGNFPPRFSGLQFPNYSSELNVNALELDDSALYLCASSFFGGGETQYFGPGTRLLVL.